This TCR beta chain was recorded in a study of blood T cell repertoires in COVID-19. The CDR3 spans 18 residues. Methods used by the authors: Amplification of reference gene primers provided the estimated nucleated cell counts. The table came from immunoSEQ multiplex PCR; TCRdb's copy has only in-frame clones and leaves some out. D and trimming come from the DNA, and the V and J calls and clone size come from that table. Here the sample spans about 250,000 clones, just under 85% being singletons. This sequence was found in a woman in her fifties or sixties with active or convalescent COVID-19. This sequence joins TRBV1 and TRBJ2-1; TRBD2 is taken as the D call from the table, unchecked against the DNA. TRBV1 is a known pseudogene. The sample consisted of peripheral blood. This chain's CDR3 is CTSSQESSGSYSYNEQFF. The CDR3 DNA sequence: TGCACCAGCAGCCAAGAATCTAGCGGGAGCTACTCCTACAATGAGCAGTTCTTC.